The next 5 T cell receptor beta chains were all read from a single sample in a study of CD8+CD57+ T cells in acquired aplastic anemia. Patients who underwent sequencing had shown CD8+CD57+ cell expansion by flow cytometry. TCR beta VDJ and CDR3 were profiled, and genomic DNA was the template. TCRdb itself ran the reads through MiXCR, one entry per CDR3 protein. This table has 150,000 to 200,000 distinct CDR3 sequences, 48% appearing once. The specimen was sorted CD4+, CD8+, or CD8+CD57+ T cells (not recorded which) from PBMCs. Receptors were obtained from a human donor with aplastic anemia.

The chain employs TRBV11-1 and TRBJ2-7; a possible D gene is TRBD2 (5 bases). The length of the CDR3 is 16 residues. Germline V gene sequence: CDR1 SGHAT, CDR2 FQDESV (reference sequence). The V gene lost 0 bases and the J gene lost 6 bases, with 18 bases spanning the gap. CDR3 sequence (DNA): TGTGCCAGCAGCTTAGCAGGGAAAGGGAGCACCGGCGAGCAGTACTTC. Protein product: CASSLAGKGSTGEQYF.

This clonotype has ten or more counts. The chain combines TRBV5-1 with TRBJ2-1; 7 bases fit TRBD2. With V trimmed by 4 bases and J by 8 bases, 9 bases remained unmatched. The CDR3 consists of 14 residues. Germline CDR1 SGHRS, CDR2 YFSETQ. The CDR3 sequence is CASSVRLGGDEQFF. In nucleotides, the CDR3 is TGCGCCAGCAGCGTCCGTCTGGGGGGGGATGAGCAGTTCTTC. The entire variable domain, with the rest obtained from reference TRBV5-1 and TRBJ2-1, is as follows: KAGVTQTPRYLIKTRGQQVTLSCSPISGHRSVSWYQQTPGQGLQFLFEYFSETQRNKGNFPGRFSGRQFSNSRSEMNVSTLELGDSALYLCASSVRLGGDEQFFGPGTRLTVL.

The rearrangement joins TRBV12-3 or TRBV12-4 to TRBJ1-2; D remains ambiguous. Trimming shortened V by 3 bases and J by 0 bases, and 8 bases separated the two germline ends. This CDR3 spans 14 amino acids. CDR3 loop: CASSFDTTNYGYTF. The CDR3 nucleotides read TGTGCCAGCAGTTTCGACACCACTAACTATGGCTACACCTTC.

This clonotype came up many times. V usage is TRBV6-2 or TRBV6-3 and J usage is TRBJ1-1; D gene ambiguous. Germline V CDR1 and CDR2: MNHEY, SVGEGT. The CDR3 extends over 16 amino acids. Between the trimmed V and J ends, which lost 2 bases and 0 bases, there was a span of 13 bases. The CDR3 bases are TGTGCCAGCAGTTACGAGAAAGGGTCATTGAACACTGAAGCTTTCTTT. It is translated as CASSYEKGSLNTEAFF.

This clonotype was observed many times. The CDR3 bases are TGTGCCATCTCCGTGGGTCGGGGGGGCCTAGATACGCAGTATTTT. This translates into CAISVGRGGLDTQYF. The chain recombines TRBV7-2 with TRBJ2-3; 8 nucleotides line up with TRBD2. Germline CDR1 SGHTA, CDR2 FQGNSA. This CDR3 has 15 residues. Losses at the gene ends were 10 bases for V and 5 bases for J; bases not matched to a gene: 14.